One TCR beta chain is described in this entry. What it binds is unknown. TCRdb independently ran MiXCR on the reads; one entry per CDR3 protein. The sample carries approximately 200,000 distinct CDR3 sequences, about 30% recorded once. This CDR3 region has 14 residues. The germline CDR1 and CDR2 sequences are SQVTM and ANQGSEA. V shed 3 bases, J shed 0 bases, and the junction held 3 bases outside the gene matches. The sample comes from a study of T cell repertoires in cytomegalovirus infection. In the study overall: Both a matching HLA type and CMV infection were indicated by public TCR beta signatures.

Study results and caveats: HLA-C-restricted CMV-specific TCR beta clonotypes prevailed in the ex vivo response. Cumulated frequencies of public TCR beta families served to identify carriers of CMV plus the relevant HLA.

The chain carries TRBV29-1 and TRBJ2-7; the match to TRBD1 covers 9 bases. Sequenced input: PBMCs. The sequence was obtained from a human donor in good health (CMV status not recorded). Some clones in this sample may be carry-over from other donors' samples. CDR3 sequence reads: CSVDPGQGSYEQYF. CDR3 nucleotide sequence: TGCAGCGTTGACCCGGGACAGGGCTCCTACGAGCAGTACTTC.